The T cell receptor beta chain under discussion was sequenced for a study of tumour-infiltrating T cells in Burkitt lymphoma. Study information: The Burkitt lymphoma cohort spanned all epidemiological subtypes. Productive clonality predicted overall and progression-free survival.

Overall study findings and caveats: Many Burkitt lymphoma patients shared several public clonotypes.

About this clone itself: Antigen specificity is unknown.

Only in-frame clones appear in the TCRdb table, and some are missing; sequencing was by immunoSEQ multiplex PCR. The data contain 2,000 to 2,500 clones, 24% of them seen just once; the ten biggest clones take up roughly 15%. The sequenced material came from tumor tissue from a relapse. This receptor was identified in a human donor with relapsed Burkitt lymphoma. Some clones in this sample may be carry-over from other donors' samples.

DNA for the CDR3: TGCGCCAGCAGCCAAGAAGTTTATCAGGGTCTTAAATTACGGCAGTTCTTC. It is translated as CASSQEVYQGLKLRQFF. The chain is built from TRBV4-1 and TRBJ2-1, with D possibly being TRBD1 (5 bases). V was clipped by 0 bases and J by 12 bases, with 24 bases between them. CDR3 length: 17 amino acids. Germline V lookup: CDR1 MGHRA, CDR2 YSYEKL.